This T cell receptor beta chain emerged from a study of cytomegalovirus exposure and HLA in healthy donors. In germline, CDR1 is MGHRA, CDR2 YSYEKL. The CDR3 sequence is 17 residues long. Trimming took 3 bases from V and 2 from J; bases not matched to a gene: 7. Some clones are missing from TCRdb's copy, which holds only in-frame ones; the method was immunoSEQ multiplex PCR. The table lists fewer than 200,000 clones, 85% of them singletons. This clone has only one observation. The chain uses TRBV4-1 and TRBJ1-1; TRBD1 matches at 12 bases. Sequencing was done on a sample of PBMCs. This TCR derives from a man in his late teens or twenties in good health and CMV-seropositive. The CDR3 spells CASSHTRDRGPNTEAFF. CDR3 sequence (DNA): TGCGCCAGCAGCCATACCCGGGACAGGGGGCCCAACACTGAAGCTTTCTTT.